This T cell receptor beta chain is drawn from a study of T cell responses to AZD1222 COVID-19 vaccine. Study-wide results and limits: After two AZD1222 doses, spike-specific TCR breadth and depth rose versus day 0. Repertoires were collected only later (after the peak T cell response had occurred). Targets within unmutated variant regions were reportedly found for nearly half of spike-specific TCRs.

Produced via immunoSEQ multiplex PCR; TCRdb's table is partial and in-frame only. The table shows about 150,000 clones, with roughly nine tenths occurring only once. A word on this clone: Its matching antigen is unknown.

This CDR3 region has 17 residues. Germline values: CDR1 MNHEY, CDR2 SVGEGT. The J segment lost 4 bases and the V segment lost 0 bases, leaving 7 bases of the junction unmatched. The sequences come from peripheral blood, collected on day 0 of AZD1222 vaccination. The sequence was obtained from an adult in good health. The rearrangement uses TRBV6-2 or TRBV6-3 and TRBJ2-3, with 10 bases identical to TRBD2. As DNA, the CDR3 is TGTGCCAGCAGTTACTCCCCCAGCGGGGGGGCTTCAGATACGCAGTATTTT. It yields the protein CASSYSPSGGASDTQYF.